Described below is a single T cell receptor beta chain sequence and its context. Antigen specificity is unknown. These data come from a study of cytomegalovirus exposure and HLA in healthy donors. Findings of the study overall: As a later analysis showed, a missense DCLRE1C variant was linked to trimming of TCR beta V- and J-genes. The study recorded more than 150 TCR beta chains that were cytomegalovirus-associated. Researchers reported in a later analysis that common viral pathogens appeared linked to several top clusters. CMV antigen specificity of a few CMV-associated chains was confirmed in vitro.

The CDR3 has 14 amino acids. Germline V CDR1 and CDR2: SGHTA, FQGNSA. V shed 1 base and J 4 bases; nucleotides not matched to a gene: 1. Amplification used 60 Vbeta primers and 13 Jbeta primers. This table comes from immunoSEQ multiplex PCR, and its TCRdb copy is limited to in-frame clones, with some not included. The table includes over 130,000 clones, 65% to 85% detected once. This TCR was sampled from a male donor in good health and CMV-seronegative. The sequencing sample was made of PBMCs. V gene TRBV7-2 combines with J gene TRBJ2-5, with 9 bases fitting TRBD2. The CDR3 is CASSLGGGGETQYF. CDR3 sequence (DNA): TGTGCCAGCAGCTTAGGCGGGGGGGGAGAGACCCAGTACTTC.